The source of this TCR beta chain is a study of cytomegalovirus exposure and HLA in healthy donors. About the study: In a later analysis, it was reported that the roughly 120 validation repertoires had been produced on the same platform as the 700 or so repertoires belonging to the first cohort. The study, taken as a whole, reports: Reports indicated that the classifier achieved high specificity and sensitivity in diagnosing cytomegalovirus status.

Comment on this clone: Its antigen is currently unknown.

The assay was immunoSEQ multiplex PCR, and TCRdb's table has in-frame clones only and misses some. This sample has under 200,000 clones, with about 90% found just once. Among the 120 subjects of the validation cohort, separate from the roughly 600-subject first cohort, were the donors. Sample: PBMCs. The sequence was obtained from a woman in her late teens or twenties in good health and CMV-seropositive.

This chain's CDR3 is CASTRGLSSPYEQYF. CDR3 DNA sequence: TGTGCCAGTACACGGGGACTATCGTCCCCCTACGAGCAGTACTTC. This chain links TRBV19 with TRBJ2-7, with TRBD2 identical over 7 bases. The germline gives CDR1 LNHDA, CDR2 SQIVND (reference sequence). CDR3 length: 15 amino acids. The J segment lost 2 bases and the V segment lost 7 bases, leaving 11 bases of the junction unmatched.